This T cell receptor (beta chain) was identified during a study of tumor-infiltrating lymphocytes in primary liver carcinoma. Study overall: Resection treated the patients' primary liver carcinoma. The patients, men and women alike, were aged 30 to 69 years.

Study-level results: Significantly larger top-250-clone fractions were found in tumors than in blood (p = 0.039). For tumor-adjacent and tumor-blood pairs, overlap was less than that seen for tumor region pairs.

Trimming took 3 bases from V and 6 from J; bases not matched to a gene: 10. Germline V gene data show CDR1 as MDHEN and CDR2 as SYDVKM. The CDR3 consists of 15 residues. Regarding this clonotype: Its target is not known.

In addition to blood RNA drawn from unsorted whole blood, germline DNA was extracted. Making TCR beta cDNA involved around 540 ng total RNA and a constant-region primer. Three rounds of nested multiplex PCR with slightly modified ARM-PCR produced TCR beta libraries. Researchers ran the first two PCR rounds for around 10 cycles each with TRBV1-TRBV30 forward primers and a C-beta reverse primer. Using its own MiXCR run on the multiplex PCR reads, TCRdb lists one record per CDR3 protein. The sample gives some 190,000 distinct CDR3 sequences, 50% to 75% of which show up once; 72% is in the top ten. The J gene is TRBJ2-7, the V gene TRBV28, with 8 bases fitting TRBD1. The source of this sequence is a man aged 40-49 years with primary liver carcinoma and hepatitis B virus infection. Specimen: peripheral blood. The CDR3 loop reads CASSFFRDRPSEQYF. The CDR3 nucleotides are TGTGCCAGCAGTTTCTTCCGGGACAGGCCCTCCGAGCAGTACTTC.